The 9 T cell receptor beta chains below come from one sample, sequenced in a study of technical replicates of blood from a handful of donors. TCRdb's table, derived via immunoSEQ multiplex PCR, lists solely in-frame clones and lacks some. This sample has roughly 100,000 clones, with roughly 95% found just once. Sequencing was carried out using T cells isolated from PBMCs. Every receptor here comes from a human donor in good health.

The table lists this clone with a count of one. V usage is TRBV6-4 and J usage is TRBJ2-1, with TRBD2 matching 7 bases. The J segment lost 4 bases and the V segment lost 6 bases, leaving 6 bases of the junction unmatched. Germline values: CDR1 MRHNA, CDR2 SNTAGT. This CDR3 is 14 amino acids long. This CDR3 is CASSRDYTYNEQFF. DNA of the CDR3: TGTGCCAGCAGCCGGGACTACACATACAATGAGCAGTTCTTC.

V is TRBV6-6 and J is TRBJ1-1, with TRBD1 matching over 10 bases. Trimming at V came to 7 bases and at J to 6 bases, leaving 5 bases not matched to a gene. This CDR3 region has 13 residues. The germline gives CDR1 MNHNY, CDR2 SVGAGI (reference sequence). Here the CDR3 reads CASTDRGLSEAFF. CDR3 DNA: TGTGCCAGCACCGACAGGGGGCTGTCTGAAGCTTTCTTT.

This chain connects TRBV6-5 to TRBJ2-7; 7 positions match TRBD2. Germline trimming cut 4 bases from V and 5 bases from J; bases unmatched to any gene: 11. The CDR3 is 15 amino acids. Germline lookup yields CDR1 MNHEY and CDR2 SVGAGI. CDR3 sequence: CASSSKVGRRNEQYF. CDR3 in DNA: TGTGCCAGCAGTTCTAAGGTCGGGAGGAGGAACGAGCAGTACTTC.

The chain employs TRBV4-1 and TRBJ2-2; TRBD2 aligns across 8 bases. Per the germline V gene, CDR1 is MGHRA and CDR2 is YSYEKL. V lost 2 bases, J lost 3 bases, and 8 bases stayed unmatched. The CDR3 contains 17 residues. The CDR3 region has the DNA TGCGCCAGCAGCCAAAGAACGAGCGGGAGTTACACCGGGGAGCTGTTTTTT. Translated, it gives CASSQRTSGSYTGELFF.

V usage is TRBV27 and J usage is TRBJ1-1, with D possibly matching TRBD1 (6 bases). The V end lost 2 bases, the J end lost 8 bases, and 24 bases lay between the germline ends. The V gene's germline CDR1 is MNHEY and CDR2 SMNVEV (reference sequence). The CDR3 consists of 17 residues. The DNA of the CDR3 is TGTGCCAGCAGTTTACGGCCCTACGTCTTGCGAGGGACAGAAGCTTTCTTT. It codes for CASSLRPYVLRGTEAFF.

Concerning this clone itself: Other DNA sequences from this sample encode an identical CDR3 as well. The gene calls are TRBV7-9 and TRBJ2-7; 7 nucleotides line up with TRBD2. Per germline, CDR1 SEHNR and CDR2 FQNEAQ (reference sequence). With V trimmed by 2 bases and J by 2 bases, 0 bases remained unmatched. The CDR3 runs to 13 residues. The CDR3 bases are TGTGCCAGCAGCTTAAGCGGGACCTACGAGCAGTACTTC. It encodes CASSLSGTYEQYF.

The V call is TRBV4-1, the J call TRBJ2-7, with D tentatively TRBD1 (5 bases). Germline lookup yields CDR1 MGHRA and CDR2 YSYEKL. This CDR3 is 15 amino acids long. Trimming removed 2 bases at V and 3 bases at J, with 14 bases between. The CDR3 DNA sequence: TGCGCCAGCAGCCAAAGGTCCAGGGCGAACTACGAGCAGTACTTC. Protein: CASSQRSRANYEQYF.

The CDR3 coding sequence is TGTGCCAGCAGTCGGGGACTAGCGGGAGCAAGTGGAGGCACAGATACGCAGTATTTT. Protein: CASSRGLAGASGGTDTQYF. The V call is TRBV5-4, the J call TRBJ2-3; 14 bases fit TRBD2. Trimming removed 5 bases from V and 1 base from J; junction bases left unmatched: 12. Germline V CDR1 and CDR2: SGHNT, YYREEE (reference sequence). The CDR3 has 19 residues.

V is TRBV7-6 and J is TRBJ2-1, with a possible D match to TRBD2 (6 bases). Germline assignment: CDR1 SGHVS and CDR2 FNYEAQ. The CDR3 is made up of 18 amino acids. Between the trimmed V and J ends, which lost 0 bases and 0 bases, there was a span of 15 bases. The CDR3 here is CASSLAVLAFSSYNEQFF. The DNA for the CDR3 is TGTGCCAGCAGCTTAGCGGTTCTAGCGTTTAGCTCCTACAATGAGCAGTTCTTC.